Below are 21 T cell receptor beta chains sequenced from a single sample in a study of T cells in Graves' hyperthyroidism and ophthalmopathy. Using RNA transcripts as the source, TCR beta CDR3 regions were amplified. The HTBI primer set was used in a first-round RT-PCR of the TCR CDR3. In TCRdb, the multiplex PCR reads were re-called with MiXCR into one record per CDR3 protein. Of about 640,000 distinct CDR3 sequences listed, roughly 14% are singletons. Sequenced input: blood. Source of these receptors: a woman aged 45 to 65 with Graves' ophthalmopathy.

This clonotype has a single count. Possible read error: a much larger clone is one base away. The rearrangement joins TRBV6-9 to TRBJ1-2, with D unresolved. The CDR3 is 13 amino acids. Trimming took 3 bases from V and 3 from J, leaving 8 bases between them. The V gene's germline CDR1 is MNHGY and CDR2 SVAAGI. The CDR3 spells CASSYGQHYGYTF. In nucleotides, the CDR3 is TGTGCCAGCAGTTACGGGCAGCACTATGGCTACACCTTC.

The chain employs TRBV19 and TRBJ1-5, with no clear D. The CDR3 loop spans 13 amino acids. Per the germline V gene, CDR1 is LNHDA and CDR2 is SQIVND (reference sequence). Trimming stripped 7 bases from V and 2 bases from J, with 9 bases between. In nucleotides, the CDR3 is TGTGCCAGTACGGCGGTTCGCAATCAGCCCCAGCATTTT. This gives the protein CASTAVRNQPQHF.

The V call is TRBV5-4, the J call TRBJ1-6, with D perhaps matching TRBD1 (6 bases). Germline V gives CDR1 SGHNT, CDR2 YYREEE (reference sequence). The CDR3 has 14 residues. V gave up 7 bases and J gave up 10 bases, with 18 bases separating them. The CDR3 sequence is CASGLGTNQSPLHF. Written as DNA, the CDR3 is TGTGCCAGCGGCCTGGGGACAAATCAATCACCCCTCCACTTT.

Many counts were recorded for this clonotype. The CDR3 DNA reads as TGTGCCAGCAGTCCCACGGCGGGAATTTACAATGAGCAGTTCTTC. Translated, it gives CASSPTAGIYNEQFF. The rearrangement links TRBV28 to TRBJ2-1; D may be TRBD2 (6 bases). Deletions cut 5 bases from V and 4 bases from J, with 15 bases between. This CDR3 is 15 amino acids long. Germline CDR1 MDHEN, CDR2 SYDVKM.

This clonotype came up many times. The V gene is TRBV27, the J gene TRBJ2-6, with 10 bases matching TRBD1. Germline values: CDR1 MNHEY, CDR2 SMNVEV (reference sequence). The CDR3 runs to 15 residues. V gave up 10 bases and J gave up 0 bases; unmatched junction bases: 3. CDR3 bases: TGTGCCACCAGACAGGGGGCCTCTGGGGCCAACGTCCTGACTTTC. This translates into CATRQGASGANVLTF.

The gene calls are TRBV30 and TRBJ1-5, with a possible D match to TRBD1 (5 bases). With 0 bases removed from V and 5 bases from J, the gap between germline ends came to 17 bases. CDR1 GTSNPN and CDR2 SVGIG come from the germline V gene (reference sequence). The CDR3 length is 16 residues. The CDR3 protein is CAWSVQTGTGDQPQHF. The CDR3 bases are TGTGCCTGGAGTGTACAAACTGGTACAGGCGATCAGCCCCAGCATTTT.

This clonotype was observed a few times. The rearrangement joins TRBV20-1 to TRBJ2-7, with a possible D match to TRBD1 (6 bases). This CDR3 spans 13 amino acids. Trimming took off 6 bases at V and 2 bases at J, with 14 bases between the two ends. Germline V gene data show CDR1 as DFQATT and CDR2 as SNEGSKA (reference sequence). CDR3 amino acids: CSAEDSRPYEQYF. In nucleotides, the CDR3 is TGCAGTGCAGAGGACAGTCGACCCTACGAGCAGTACTTC.

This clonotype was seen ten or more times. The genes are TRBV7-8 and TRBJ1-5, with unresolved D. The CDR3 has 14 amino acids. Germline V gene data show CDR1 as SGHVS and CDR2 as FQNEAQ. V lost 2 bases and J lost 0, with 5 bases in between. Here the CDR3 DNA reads TGTGCCAGCAGCTTACCGGGTAGCAATCAGCCCCAGCATTTT. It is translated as CASSLPGSNQPQHF.

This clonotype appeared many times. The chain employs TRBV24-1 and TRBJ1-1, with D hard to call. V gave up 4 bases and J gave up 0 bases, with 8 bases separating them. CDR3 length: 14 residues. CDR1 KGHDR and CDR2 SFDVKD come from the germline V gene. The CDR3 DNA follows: TGTGCCACCAGTGAGCGAGGACTGAACACTGAAGCTTTCTTT. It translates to CATSERGLNTEAFF.

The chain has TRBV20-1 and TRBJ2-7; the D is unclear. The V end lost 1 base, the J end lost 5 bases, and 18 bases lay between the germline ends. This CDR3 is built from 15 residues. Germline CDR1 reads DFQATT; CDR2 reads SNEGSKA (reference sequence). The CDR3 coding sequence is TGCAGTGCTAGAGTTGGAACTCCCAAGGTCCACGAGCAGTACTTC. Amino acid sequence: CSARVGTPKVHEQYF.

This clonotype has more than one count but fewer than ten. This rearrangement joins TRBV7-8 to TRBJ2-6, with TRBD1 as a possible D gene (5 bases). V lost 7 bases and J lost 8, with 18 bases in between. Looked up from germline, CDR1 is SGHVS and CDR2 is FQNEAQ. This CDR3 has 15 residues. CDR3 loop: CASTTPLGLTNVLTF. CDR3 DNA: TGTGCCAGCACCACCCCCTTGGGGCTAACCAACGTCCTGACTTTC.

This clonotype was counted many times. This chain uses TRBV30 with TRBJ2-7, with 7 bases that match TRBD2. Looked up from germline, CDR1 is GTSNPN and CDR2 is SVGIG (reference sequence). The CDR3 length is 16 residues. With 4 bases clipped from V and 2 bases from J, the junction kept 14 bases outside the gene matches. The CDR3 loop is CAWTPTRTSFTYEQYF. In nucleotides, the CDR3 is TGTGCCTGGACTCCTACTAGGACTAGTTTTACCTACGAGCAGTACTTC.

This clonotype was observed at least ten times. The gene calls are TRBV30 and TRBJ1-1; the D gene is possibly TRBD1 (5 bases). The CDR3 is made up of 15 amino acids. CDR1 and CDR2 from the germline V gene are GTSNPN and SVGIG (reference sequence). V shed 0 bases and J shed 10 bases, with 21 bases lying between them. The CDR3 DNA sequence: TGTGCCTGGAGTGTAGCGCGACAGTTTGAAGTCAGAGCTTTCTTT. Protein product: CAWSVARQFEVRAFF.

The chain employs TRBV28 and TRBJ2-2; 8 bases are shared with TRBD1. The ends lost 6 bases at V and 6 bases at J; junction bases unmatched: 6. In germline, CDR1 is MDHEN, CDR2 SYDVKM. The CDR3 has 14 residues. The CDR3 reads CASRVQGASGELFF. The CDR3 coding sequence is TGTGCCAGCAGAGTCCAGGGGGCGTCCGGGGAGCTGTTTTTT.

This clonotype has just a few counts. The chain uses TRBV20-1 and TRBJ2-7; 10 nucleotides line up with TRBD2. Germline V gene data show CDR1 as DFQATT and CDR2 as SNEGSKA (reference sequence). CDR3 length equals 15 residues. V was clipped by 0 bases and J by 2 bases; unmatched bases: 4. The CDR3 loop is CSARDALAGTYEQYF. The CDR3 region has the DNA TGCAGTGCTAGAGATGCACTAGCGGGGACCTACGAGCAGTACTTC.

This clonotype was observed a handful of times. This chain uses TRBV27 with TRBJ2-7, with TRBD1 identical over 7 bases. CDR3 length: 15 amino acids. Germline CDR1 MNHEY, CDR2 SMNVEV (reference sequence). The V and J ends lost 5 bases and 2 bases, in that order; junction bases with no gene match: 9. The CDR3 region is CASSRQGLPTYEQYF. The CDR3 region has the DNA TGTGCCAGCAGTAGACAGGGCCTCCCAACCTACGAGCAGTACTTC.

CDR3 bases: TGTGCCAGCAGCCTACAGGGCAAGCAGTTCTTC. Its protein is CASSLQGKQFF. The chain recombines TRBV7-3 with TRBJ2-1, with D perhaps matching TRBD1 (6 bases). Germline CDR1 is SGHTA and CDR2 is FQGTGA. The germline V and J ends were trimmed by 5 bases and 11 bases, with 10 bases remaining between them. CDR3 length: 11 residues.

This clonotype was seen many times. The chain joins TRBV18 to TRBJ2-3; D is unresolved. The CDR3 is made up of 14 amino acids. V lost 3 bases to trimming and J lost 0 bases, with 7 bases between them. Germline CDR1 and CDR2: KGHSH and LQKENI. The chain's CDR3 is CASSPSASTDTQYF. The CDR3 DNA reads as TGTGCCAGCTCACCGTCGGCTAGCACAGATACGCAGTATTTT. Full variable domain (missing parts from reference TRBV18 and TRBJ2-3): NAGVMQNPRHLVRRRGQEARLRCSPMKGHSHVYWYRQLPEEGLKFMVYLQKENIIDESGMPKERFSAEFPKEGPSILRIQQVVRGDSAAYFCASSPSASTDTQYFGPGTRLTVL.

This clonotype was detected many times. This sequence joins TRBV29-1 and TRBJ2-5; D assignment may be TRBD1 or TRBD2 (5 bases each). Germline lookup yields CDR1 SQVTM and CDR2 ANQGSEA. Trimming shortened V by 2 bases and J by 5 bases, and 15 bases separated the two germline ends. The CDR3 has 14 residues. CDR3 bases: TGCAGCGTTGAAATTGGGGGAGCGCATGAGACCCAGTACTTC. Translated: CSVEIGGAHETQYF.

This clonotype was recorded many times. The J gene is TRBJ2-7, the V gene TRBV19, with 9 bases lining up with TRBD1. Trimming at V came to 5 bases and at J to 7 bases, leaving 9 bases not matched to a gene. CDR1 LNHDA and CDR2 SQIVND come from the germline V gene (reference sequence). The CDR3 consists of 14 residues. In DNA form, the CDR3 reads TGTGCCAGTAGTCGCCGGGACAGGGTCGGGGAGCAGTACTTC. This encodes CASSRRDRVGEQYF.

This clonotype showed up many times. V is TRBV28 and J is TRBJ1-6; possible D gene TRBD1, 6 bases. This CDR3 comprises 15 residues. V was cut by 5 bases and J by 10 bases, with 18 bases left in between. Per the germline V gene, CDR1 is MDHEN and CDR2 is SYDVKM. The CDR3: CASSRRGRGLSPLHF. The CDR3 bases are TGTGCCAGCAGTCGCCGTGGCAGGGGACTATCACCCCTCCACTTT. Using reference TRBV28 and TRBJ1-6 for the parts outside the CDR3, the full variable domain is DVKVTQSSRYLVKRTGEKVFLECVQDMDHENMFWYRQDPGLGLRLIYFSYDVKMKEKGDIPEGYSVSREKKERFSLILESASTNQTSMYLCASSRRGRGLSPLHFGNGTRLTVT.